Below, 30 T cell receptor beta chains from the same sample are listed, as sequenced in a study of blood T cell repertoires in COVID-19. This table comes from immunoSEQ multiplex PCR, and its TCRdb copy is limited to in-frame clones, with some not included. The sample comprises about 300,000 clones, around 87% of which are singletons, and 3.5% to 4.5% rests with the top ten. Source material: PBMCs or T cells enriched from blood (not recorded which). These receptors were taken from a woman aged 18-29 years with acute COVID-19.

The chain uses TRBV7-3 and TRBJ2-3; tentatively, D is TRBD2 (6 bases). Trimming took 0 bases from V and 5 from J, leaving 12 bases between them. This CDR3 spans 15 amino acids. The germline V gene has CDR1 SGHTA and CDR2 FQGTGA. CDR3 sequence reads: CASSLTRGPGDTQYF. The CDR3, as DNA: TGTGCCAGCAGCTTAACGCGGGGCCCCGGAGATACGCAGTATTTT.

The rearrangement uses TRBV12-5 and TRBJ1-1, with D possibly TRBD1 on 5 matching bases. The CDR3 runs 14 residues. The V gene lost 2 bases and the J gene lost 4 bases, with 11 bases spanning the gap. Germline loops: CDR1 LGHNT, CDR2 FRNRAP. The CDR3: CASGLRGTGTEAFF. CDR3 DNA sequence: TGTGCTAGTGGTTTGCGGGGGACGGGCACTGAAGCTTTCTTT.

The chain joins TRBV25-1 to TRBJ2-7; D call uncertain. The ends were cut back, 1 base at V and 7 bases at J, with 11 bases in the middle. Looked up from germline, CDR1 is MGHDK and CDR2 is SYGVNS. This CDR3 is built from 13 residues. The CDR3 DNA reads as TGTGCCAGCAGTGAATTAGTGACCAGGGAGCAGTACTTC. Translating gives CASSELVTREQYF.

This chain uses TRBV4-1 with TRBJ2-7; D may be TRBD2 (6 bases). Germline-derived CDR1 and CDR2 are MGHRA and YSYEKL. The ends were cut back, 0 bases at V and 1 base at J, with 22 bases in the middle. This CDR3 spans 19 amino acids. The CDR3 nucleotides read TGCGCCAGCAGCCAAGATTCGTTGCGGGGCAGGCTGACATCCTACGAGCAGTACTTC. Its protein product is CASSQDSLRGRLTSYEQYF.

The chain couples TRBV10-3 to TRBJ1-6; TRBD1 agrees at 9 bases. V dropped 7 bases and J dropped 5; count of bases not matched to a gene: 3. This CDR3 contains 14 residues. Germline V gene data show CDR1 as ENHRY and CDR2 as SYGVKD. CDR3 amino acids: CAINTGGNNSPLHF. CDR3 bases: TGTGCCATCAATACAGGGGGCAATAATTCACCCCTCCACTTT.

The chain links TRBV6-1 to TRBJ2-7; D is unclear. This CDR3 has 12 residues. CDR1 and CDR2 from the germline V gene are MNHNS and SASEGT. The V and J ends lost 0 bases and 9 bases respectively, with 9 bases between them. CDR3 DNA: TGTGCCAGCAGTGAAGCTTACCAGGCGCAGTACTTC. Its translation is CASSEAYQAQYF.

This chain uses TRBV15 with TRBJ2-3, with 10 bases identical to TRBD2. Germline V gene sequence: CDR1 LNHNV, CDR2 YYDKDF (reference sequence). The CDR3 covers 15 residues. The ends lost 3 bases at V and 6 bases at J; junction bases unmatched: 6. In nucleotides, the CDR3 is TGTGCCACCAGCAGTCGGTCAGCGGGAGGGGATACGCAGTATTTT. Protein product: CATSSRSAGGDTQYF. Filled out from reference TRBV15 and TRBJ2-3, the complete variable domain reads DAMVIQNPRYQVTQFGKPVTLSCSQTLNHNVMYWYQQKSSQAPKLLFHYYDKDFNNEADTPDNFQSRRPNTSFCFLDIRSPGLGDTAMYLCATSSRSAGGDTQYFGPGTRLTVL.

This rearrangement joins TRBV18 to TRBJ1-2; D is perhaps TRBD1 (6 bases). Germline V gene data show CDR1 as KGHSH and CDR2 as LQKENI. The CDR3 totals 14 residues. Trimming stripped 3 bases from V and 12 bases from J, with 20 bases between. CDR3 DNA sequence: TGTGCCAGCTCACCCGGTACCGCAGGGGTCGGAAACACCTTC. It translates to CASSPGTAGVGNTF.

The V call is TRBV11-3, the J call TRBJ2-2; D unresolved. Germline loops: CDR1 SGHNT, CDR2 YENEEA. Trimming left V 1 base short and J 15 bases short, with 15 bases between. This CDR3 region has 13 residues. Written as DNA, the CDR3 is TGTGCCAGCAGCTTAGCCCCGGCCAGGATGGTGTTTTTT. Translated, it gives CASSLAPARMVFF. The whole variable domain, filled in from reference TRBV11-3 and TRBJ2-2, reads EAGVVQSPRYKIIEKKQPVAFWCNPISGHNTLYWYLQNLGQGPELLIRYENEEAVDDSQLPKDRFSAERLKGVDSTLKIQPAELGDSAVYLCASSLAPARMVFFGEGSRLTVL.

The gene calls are TRBV7-9 and TRBJ2-7; TRBD2 is a possible D gene (7 bases). V dropped 4 bases and J dropped 3 bases, with 22 bases sitting between them. CDR3 length equals 17 residues. Germline V CDR1 and CDR2: SEHNR, FQNEAQ (reference sequence). The CDR3 spells CASSSPGGGVKDYEQYF. The CDR3 DNA is TGTGCCAGCAGCTCCCCTGGAGGGGGGGTAAAGGACTACGAGCAGTACTTC.

The CDR3 is CSARAVYEQYF. The CDR3 nucleotides are TGCAGTGCTAGGGCGGTCTACGAGCAGTACTTC. V usage is TRBV20-1 and J usage is TRBJ2-7; no firm D call. The CDR3 runs to 11 residues. The V gene lost 3 bases and the J gene lost 3 bases, with 6 bases spanning the gap. Germline V gene lookup returns CDR1 DFQATT and CDR2 SNEGSKA (reference sequence).

The chain combines TRBV14 with TRBJ2-7, with D possibly matching TRBD2 (6 bases). The CDR3 runs to 13 residues. The germline V gene has CDR1 SGHDN and CDR2 FVKESK. V lost 1 base and J 4 bases, leaving 8 bases between the germline ends. CDR3 residues: CASSQGLAYEQYF. As DNA, the CDR3 is TGTGCCAGCAGCCAAGGTCTAGCGTACGAGCAGTACTTC.

The CDR3 DNA sequence: TGCAGCGTTGTCCCTATAGGGCTAGCGGGAGGAATAGGGGGGACCCAGTACTTC. This sequence encodes CSVVPIGLAGGIGGTQYF. The chain has TRBV29-1 and TRBJ2-5; TRBD2 matches 11 bases. V shed 4 bases, J shed 7 bases, and the junction held 20 bases outside the gene matches. The CDR3 totals 18 residues. Germline V CDR1 and CDR2: SQVTM, ANQGSEA.

The rearrangement links TRBV27 to TRBJ2-1; no definite D call. V shed 5 bases and J shed 4 bases, with 15 bases lying between them. The CDR3 extends over 15 amino acids. The germline gives CDR1 MNHEY, CDR2 SMNVEV (reference sequence). The CDR3 DNA sequence: TGTGCCAGCAGTCCCTCAAGCCCCGTATACAATGAGCAGTTCTTC. Its protein product is CASSPSSPVYNEQFF.

The J gene is TRBJ1-3, the V gene TRBV5-1; maybe TRBD1 (6 bases). The CDR3 sequence is 14 residues long. Trimming took off 0 bases at V and 4 bases at J, with 8 bases between the two ends. Germline V gene sequence: CDR1 SGHRS, CDR2 YFSETQ. Here the CDR3 reads CASSLDREGNTIYF. The CDR3 DNA is TGCGCCAGCAGCTTGGACAGGGAAGGAAACACCATATATTTT. Full variable domain (rest looked up from reference TRBV5-1 and TRBJ1-3): KAGVTQTPRYLIKTRGQQVTLSCSPISGHRSVSWYQQTPGQGLQFLFEYFSETQRNKGNFPGRFSGRQFSNSRSEMNVSTLELGDSALYLCASSLDREGNTIYFGEGSWLTVV.

About this clone itself: One end of the junction does not line up with germline, which may come from a read error. This chain connects TRBV9 to TRBJ2-1, with 8 bases that match TRBD2. This CDR3 has 16 residues. Looked up from germline, CDR1 is SGDLS and CDR2 is YYNGEE. The CDR3 region has the DNA TGTACCAGCAGCGTAGTAGGTAGCGGGATTGTCAATGAGCAGTTCTTC. The encoded protein is CTSSVVGSGIVNEQFF.

The chain uses TRBV5-4 and TRBJ2-7; the match to TRBD1 covers 10 bases. Germline-derived CDR1 and CDR2 are SGHNT and YYREEE (reference sequence). The CDR3 spans 16 residues. Trimming took 4 bases from V and 7 from J; bases not matched to a gene: 14. CDR3 loop: CASSDSGTGVTGEQYF. The CDR3 coding sequence is TGTGCCAGCAGCGACTCCGGGACAGGGGTTACGGGAGAGCAGTACTTC.

V usage is TRBV27 and J usage is TRBJ2-1, with TRBD2 matching over 10 bases. The CDR3 length is 16 residues. V trimming: 5 bases; J trimming: 3 bases; junction bases outside the gene matches: 7. Germline loops: CDR1 MNHEY, CDR2 SMNVEV (reference sequence). The CDR3 protein is CASSPSTSGHYNEQFF. The CDR3, as DNA: TGTGCCAGCAGTCCCTCGACTAGCGGGCACTACAATGAGCAGTTCTTC.

This clone was counted a single time. This chain joins TRBV29-1 and TRBJ2-2; TRBD2 agrees at 8 bases. The CDR3 runs 14 residues. Germline-derived CDR1 and CDR2 are SQVTM and ANQGSEA. V was pared by 4 bases and J by 6 bases, with 7 bases of the junction left unmatched. The CDR3 loop is CSVGVSGTAGELFF. The DNA for the CDR3 is TGCAGCGTTGGAGTTAGCGGGACGGCCGGGGAGCTGTTTTTT.

This clone was seen only once. The same CDR3 arises from other DNA sequences in this sample as well. The chain recombines TRBV6-5 with TRBJ1-1; 10 nucleotides line up with TRBD1. The V gene end was trimmed by 6 bases and the J gene end by 5 bases; junction bases not matched to a gene: 3. The CDR3 consists of 13 residues. Germline V CDR1 and CDR2: MNHEY, SVGAGI. CDR3 residues: CASRRDRGTEAFF. The CDR3 nucleotides read TGTGCCAGCAGACGGGACAGGGGAACTGAAGCTTTCTTT.

This sequence joins TRBV7-9 and TRBJ1-1; D unresolved. V was cut by 1 base and J by 11 bases, with 8 bases left in between. The CDR3 runs to 11 residues. CDR1 SEHNR and CDR2 FQNEAQ come from the germline V gene (reference sequence). This CDR3 is CASSLGGSAFF. The DNA of the CDR3 is TGTGCCAGCAGCTTAGGAGGGAGCGCTTTCTTT.

CDR3 DNA: TGTGCCAGCAGCTTAGTCCTGTCGGGCACTGAAGCTTTCTTT. The encoded protein is CASSLVLSGTEAFF. This chain uses TRBV7-9 with TRBJ1-1; no firm D call. Germline CDR1 reads SEHNR; CDR2 reads FQNEAQ (reference sequence). The CDR3 spans 14 residues. V lost 1 base and J 4 bases, leaving 10 bases between the germline ends.

The J gene is TRBJ1-1, the V gene TRBV19, with TRBD1 matching 10 bases. Germline loops: CDR1 LNHDA, CDR2 SQIVND (reference sequence). The CDR3 is 14 residues long. V was pared by 7 bases and J by 5 bases, with 7 bases of the junction left unmatched. The CDR3: CASTGQGGWTEAFF. The CDR3 DNA sequence: TGTGCCAGTACCGGACAGGGGGGGTGGACTGAAGCTTTCTTT.

CDR3 residues: CASSLTRESGDTQYF. The DNA for the CDR3 is TGTGCCAGCAGTTTAACCCGGGAGTCAGGAGATACGCAGTATTTT. J is TRBJ2-3 and V is TRBV28; D may be TRBD2 (6 bases). Trimming took off 2 bases at V and 5 bases at J, with 14 bases between the two ends. This CDR3 comprises 15 residues. The germline V gene has CDR1 MDHEN and CDR2 SYDVKM.

This rearrangement joins TRBV19 to TRBJ2-3; tentative D call: TRBD2 (5 bases). Germline-derived CDR1 and CDR2 are LNHDA and SQIVND (reference sequence). The length of the CDR3 is 13 residues. V was trimmed by 6 bases and J by 0 bases, leaving 7 bases between them. The DNA of the CDR3 is TGTGCCAGTAGAGAGCGGAGCACAGATACGCAGTATTTT. Residues: CASRERSTDTQYF.

The chain recombines TRBV28 with TRBJ1-6; a weak D match, TRBD1 (6 bases). The V and J ends lost 6 bases and 5 bases respectively, with 20 bases between them. CDR1 and CDR2 from the germline V gene are MDHEN and SYDVKM. The CDR3 has 17 amino acids. The CDR3 spells CASRLYRAPNNNSPLHF. The CDR3 bases are TGTGCCAGCAGACTCTACAGGGCCCCCAACAATAATTCACCCCTCCACTTT.

Points on this clone: Other DNA sequences in the sample encode the same CDR3. The chain recombines TRBV7-2 with TRBJ1-3; D is undetermined. Trimming removed 1 base at V and 0 bases at J, with 7 bases between. Germline V gives CDR1 SGHTA, CDR2 FQGNSA. There are 15 residues in the CDR3. The CDR3 region is CASSLVPGSGNTIYF. CDR3 nucleotide sequence: TGTGCCAGCAGCTTAGTGCCAGGCTCTGGAAACACCATATATTTT.

This chain links TRBV5-6 with TRBJ2-6; 9 bases fit TRBD1. Germline CDR1 reads SGHDT; CDR2 reads YYEEEE. Trimming took 4 bases from V and 0 from J; bases not matched to a gene: 8. The CDR3 sequence is 18 residues long. CDR3 sequence: CASSQYRDRDSGANVLTF. CDR3 DNA sequence: TGTGCCAGCAGCCAATATAGGGACAGGGACTCTGGGGCCAACGTCCTGACTTTC.

V gene TRBV28 combines with J gene TRBJ1-2; TRBD1 might be the D (5 bases). The CDR3 extends over 14 amino acids. CDR1 and CDR2 (germline): MDHEN, SYDVKM. The V gene lost 6 bases and the J gene lost 2 bases, with 13 bases spanning the gap. CDR3 loop: CASSRVGENYGYTF. CDR3 DNA: TGTGCCAGCAGCCGCGTAGGGGAAAACTATGGCTACACCTTC.

The chain employs TRBV19 and TRBJ2-6, with D maybe TRBD1 (6 bases). Germline V gene lookup returns CDR1 LNHDA and CDR2 SQIVND (reference sequence). This CDR3 has 15 residues. Trimming took 6 bases from V and 2 from J, leaving 11 bases between them. Written as DNA, the CDR3 is TGTGCCAGTAGGGTAACAGGGACTGGGGCCAACGTCCTGACTTTC. Protein product: CASRVTGTGANVLTF. Looking up the rest from reference TRBV19 and TRBJ2-6 gives the full variable domain: DGGITQSPKYLFRKEGQNVTLSCEQNLNHDAMYWYRQDPGQGLRLIYYSQIVNDFQKGDIAEGYSVSREKKESFPLTVTSAQKNPTAFYLCASRVTGTGANVLTFGAGSRLTVL.